These 10 T cell receptor beta chains originate from one sample sequenced in a study of T cell responses to AZD1222 COVID-19 vaccine. TCRdb's table, derived via immunoSEQ multiplex PCR, lists solely in-frame clones and lacks some. The table records approximately 160,000 clones, about nine tenths of them present only once. Sequenced here: peripheral blood, sampled on day 0 of AZD1222 vaccination. The source is an adult in good health.

This rearrangement joins TRBV19 to TRBJ1-2; D is ambiguous. Germline assignment: CDR1 LNHDA and CDR2 SQIVND (reference sequence). Trimming removed 1 base from V and 6 bases from J, with 12 bases in between. The CDR3 length is 14 residues. The CDR3, as DNA: TGTGCCAGTAGTATAGCAGAGGGAGCCCATGGCTACACCTTC. This gives the protein CASSIAEGAHGYTF.

This chain links TRBV7-2 with TRBJ1-1, with 9 bases matching TRBD1. Germline values: CDR1 SGHTA, CDR2 FQGNSA. This CDR3 contains 15 residues. The ends lost 4 bases at V and 8 bases at J; junction bases unmatched: 11. CDR3 residues: CASSSVPWTGEEAFF. CDR3 nucleotide sequence: TGTGCCAGCAGCTCCGTCCCCTGGACAGGGGAAGAAGCTTTCTTT. Variable domain in full (rest from reference TRBV7-2 and TRBJ1-1): GAGVSQSPSNKVTEKGKDVELRCDPISGHTALYWYRQSLGQGLEFLIYFQGNSAPDKSGLPSDRFSAERTGGSVSTLTIQRTQQEDSAVYLCASSSVPWTGEEAFFGQGTRLTVV.

The V gene is TRBV2, the J gene TRBJ1-4, with D hard to call. This CDR3 has 15 residues. The germline V gene encodes CDR1 SNHLY and CDR2 FYNNEI. V lost 9 bases to trimming and J lost 3 bases, with 17 bases between them. For the CDR3, the DNA is TGTGCCAGTGTTATGACCGGGGTGGCTAATGAAAAACTGTTTTTT. It translates to CASVMTGVANEKLFF.

V usage is TRBV19 and J usage is TRBJ1-2; D remains unclear. Per germline, CDR1 LNHDA and CDR2 SQIVND (reference sequence). V lost 7 bases to trimming and J lost 2 bases, with 17 bases between them. There are 15 residues in the CDR3. The CDR3 here is CASTEVLAANYGYTF. In DNA, the CDR3 is TGTGCCAGTACCGAAGTGCTAGCGGCGAACTATGGCTACACCTTC.

V and J are TRBV3-1 (or the pseudogene TRBV3-2) and TRBJ1-2, with a weak D call TRBD1 (5 bases). CDR1 LGHDT and CDR2 YNNKEL come from the germline V gene (reference sequence). V shed 0 bases and J shed 4 bases, with 15 bases lying between them. The CDR3 loop spans 16 amino acids. This chain's CDR3 is CASSQEGDPSIYGYTF. CDR3 bases: TGTGCCAGCAGCCAAGAAGGGGACCCTTCCATCTATGGCTACACCTTC.

The J gene is TRBJ2-1, the V gene TRBV7-9, with a possible D match to TRBD2 (6 bases). The CDR3 is 15 residues long. The germline CDR1 and CDR2 sequences are SEHNR and FQNEAQ (reference sequence). V lost 2 bases and J lost 1, with 9 bases in between. CDR3 sequence: CASSLRRGSYNEQFF. The CDR3 bases are TGTGCCAGCAGCTTACGTCGGGGGTCCTACAATGAGCAGTTCTTC.

J is TRBJ2-1 and V is TRBV19, with 12 bases that match TRBD2. J gave up 3 bases and V 5 bases, and 8 bases lay outside the gene matches. CDR3 length: 17 amino acids. Germline CDR1 is LNHDA and CDR2 is SQIVND (reference sequence). CDR3 loop: CASSSRLAGVNYNEQFF. CDR3 in DNA: TGTGCCAGTAGTTCCCGACTAGCGGGAGTAAACTACAATGAGCAGTTCTTC. Full variable domain (missing parts from reference TRBV19 and TRBJ2-1): DGGITQSPKYLFRKEGQNVTLSCEQNLNHDAMYWYRQDPGQGLRLIYYSQIVNDFQKGDIAEGYSVSREKKESFPLTVTSAQKNPTAFYLCASSSRLAGVNYNEQFFGPGTRLTVL.

This clone was detected once. The V call is TRBV25-1, the J call TRBJ1-2; D possibly corresponds to TRBD1 (5 bases). Between the trimmed V and J ends, which lost 6 bases and 2 bases, there was a span of 10 bases. This CDR3 is built from 13 residues. Per germline, CDR1 MGHDK and CDR2 SYGVNS. The CDR3 DNA reads as TGTGCCAGCAGCGTGGACACGAACTATGGCTACACCTTC. It codes for CASSVDTNYGYTF.

This chain links TRBV7-3 with TRBJ1-2; possible D gene TRBD1, 5 bases. The germline V and J ends were trimmed by 3 bases and 4 bases, with 21 bases remaining between them. The CDR3 extends over 17 amino acids. Germline CDR1 is SGHTA and CDR2 is FQGTGA. DNA for the CDR3: TGTGCCAGCAGCTTCTACCCCGGGGCCCGAGCGGGCTATGGCTACACCTTC. Encoded protein: CASSFYPGARAGYGYTF.

V gene TRBV7-8 combines with J gene TRBJ1-1; 7 bases fit TRBD1. The germline gives CDR1 SGHVS, CDR2 FQNEAQ. The CDR3 has 15 residues. Germline trimming cut 4 bases from V and 5 bases from J; bases unmatched to any gene: 10. The CDR3 nucleotides read TGTGCCAGCAGCTCTTTACAGGGGATAAGGACTGAAGCTTTCTTT. Protein: CASSSLQGIRTEAFF.